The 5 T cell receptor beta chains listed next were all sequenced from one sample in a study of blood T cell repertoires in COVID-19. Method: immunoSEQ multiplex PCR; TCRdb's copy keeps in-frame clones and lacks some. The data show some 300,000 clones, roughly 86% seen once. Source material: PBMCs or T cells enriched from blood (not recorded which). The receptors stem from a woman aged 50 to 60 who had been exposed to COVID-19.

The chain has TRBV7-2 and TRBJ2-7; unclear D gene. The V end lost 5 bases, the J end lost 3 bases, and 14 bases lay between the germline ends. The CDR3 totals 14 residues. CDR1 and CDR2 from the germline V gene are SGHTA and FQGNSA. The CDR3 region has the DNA TGTGCCAGCAGCCTTTCGGGTTCGGTCTACGAGCAGTACTTC. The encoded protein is CASSLSGSVYEQYF.

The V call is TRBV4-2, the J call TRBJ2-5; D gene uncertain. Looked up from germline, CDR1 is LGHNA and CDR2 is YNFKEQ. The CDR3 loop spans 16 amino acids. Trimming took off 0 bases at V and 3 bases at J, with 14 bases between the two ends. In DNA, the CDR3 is TGTGCCAGCAGCCAAGATTTGTCCAGGCAAGAAGAGACCCAGTACTTC. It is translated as CASSQDLSRQEETQYF.

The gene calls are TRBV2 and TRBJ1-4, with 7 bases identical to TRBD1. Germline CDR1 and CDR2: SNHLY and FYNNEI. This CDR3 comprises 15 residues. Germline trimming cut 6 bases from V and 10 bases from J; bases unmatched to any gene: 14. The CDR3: CASRKTGSEVGKLFF. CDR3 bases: TGTGCCAGCAGGAAGACAGGGAGTGAGGTTGGAAAACTGTTTTTT.

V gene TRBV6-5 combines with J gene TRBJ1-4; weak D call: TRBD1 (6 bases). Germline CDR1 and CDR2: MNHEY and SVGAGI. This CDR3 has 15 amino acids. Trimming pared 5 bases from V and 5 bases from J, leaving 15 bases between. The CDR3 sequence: CASSTYRVVNEKLFF. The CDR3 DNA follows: TGTGCCAGCAGTACTTACAGGGTGGTGAATGAAAAACTGTTTTTT.

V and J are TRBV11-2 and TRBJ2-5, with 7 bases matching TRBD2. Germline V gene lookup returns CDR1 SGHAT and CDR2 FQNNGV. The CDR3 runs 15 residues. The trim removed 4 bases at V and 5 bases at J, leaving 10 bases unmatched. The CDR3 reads CASSSHLGGEETQYF. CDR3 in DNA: TGTGCCAGCAGCTCCCACCTGGGAGGGGAGGAGACCCAGTACTTC.